The clone carrying this T cell receptor beta chain was observed once. Its antigen is still unknown. Clones were read by immunoSEQ multiplex PCR, and TCRdb kept only the in-frame ones, dropping some. In the table there are fewer than 60,000 clones, around 93% of which are singletons. The data belong to a study of cytomegalovirus exposure and HLA in healthy donors. The donors belonged to the roughly 120-subject validation cohort, separate from the roughly 650-subject first cohort. Findings and limits, study-wide: In the 130 or so validation repertoires, approximately 94% of cluster scores exceeded 0, per a later analysis. For most TCR sequences rarity was the rule, although some public TCRs occurred in many donors. Reported results showed that the classifier diagnosed cytomegalovirus status with high specificity and sensitivity.

Trimming removed 0 bases from V and 4 bases from J; junction bases left unmatched: 5. In germline, CDR1 is SGHRS, CDR2 YFSETQ. The CDR3 is made up of 15 amino acids. The J gene is TRBJ2-5, the V gene TRBV5-1, with 8 bases lining up with TRBD1. The source material was PBMCs. The sequence derives from a woman younger than 35 in good health and CMV-seropositive. DNA for the CDR3: TGCGCCAGCAGCTTGGTGCCAGGGGGCGCAGAGACCCAGTACTTC. It translates to CASSLVPGGAETQYF.